One sample yielded the 20 T cell receptor beta chains listed below, sequenced in a study of blood T cell repertoires in COVID-19. TCRdb's table, derived via immunoSEQ multiplex PCR, lists solely in-frame clones and lacks some. The sample contains over 90,000 clones, approximately 84% of which appear only once. The material sequenced was peripheral blood. The source is a human donor in a cohort sampled during active COVID-19.

The rearrangement links TRBV5-1 to TRBJ1-6; maybe TRBD1 (5 bases). The CDR3 totals 15 residues. V gave up 1 base and J gave up 9 bases, with 14 bases separating them. In germline, CDR1 is SGHRS, CDR2 YFSETQ. DNA for the CDR3: TGCGCCAGCAGCTTGATCAGGAGGGGACTTTCACCCCTCCACTTT. Translating gives CASSLIRRGLSPLHF.

This clone was picked up one time. The rearrangement joins TRBV6-2 or TRBV6-3 to TRBJ1-1; possible D gene TRBD1, 6 bases. Germline CDR1 MNHEY, CDR2 SVGEGT. V lost 0 bases and J 5 bases, leaving 16 bases between the germline ends. The CDR3 length is 16 residues. The CDR3 spells CASSYSVTGHRTEAFF. The CDR3 coding sequence is TGTGCCAGCAGTTACTCGGTAACAGGGCATCGAACTGAAGCTTTCTTT.

This clone was counted only a few times. The genes are TRBV28 and TRBJ2-5, with 14 bases identical to TRBD2. This CDR3 region has 18 residues. Germline V CDR1 and CDR2: MDHEN, SYDVKM. With V trimmed by 4 bases and J by 5 bases, 12 bases remained unmatched. CDR3: CASSSQKGLAGVVETQYF. In nucleotides, the CDR3 is TGTGCCAGCAGTTCGCAAAAGGGACTAGCGGGGGTGGTGGAGACCCAGTACTTC.

V is TRBV7-2 and J is TRBJ2-5; TRBD2 might be the D (5 bases). This CDR3 is 14 amino acids long. Germline CDR1 SGHTA, CDR2 FQGNSA. Trimming took 1 base from V and 9 from J, leaving 15 bases between them. DNA of the CDR3: TGTGCCAGCAGCTTAGAGGGAGCTTCTGGAGCCCAGTACTTC. Amino acid sequence: CASSLEGASGAQYF.

This chain connects TRBV6-6 to TRBJ2-7; the D is unclear. The ends were cut back, 0 bases at V and 7 bases at J, with 13 bases in the middle. This CDR3 contains 14 residues. Germline CDR1 is MNHNY and CDR2 is SVGAGI (reference sequence). The DNA of the CDR3 is TGTGCCAGCAGTTACTCGAATGCCCCGCGAGAGCAGTACTTC. It is translated as CASSYSNAPREQYF.

This chain connects TRBV4-2 to TRBJ1-2, with a weak D call TRBD1 (5 bases). The V gene's germline CDR1 is LGHNA and CDR2 YNFKEQ. This CDR3 has 16 amino acids. The V end was cut by 0 bases, the J end by 2 bases, with 13 bases between. CDR3 sequence reads: CASSQDQVQDNYGYTF. In nucleotides, the CDR3 is TGTGCCAGCAGCCAAGATCAGGTACAGGACAACTATGGCTACACCTTC.

The chain carries TRBV6-5 and TRBJ1-4; 9 bases match TRBD1. With 6 bases clipped from V and 6 bases from J, the junction kept 5 bases outside the gene matches. CDR1 MNHEY and CDR2 SVGAGI come from the germline V gene. This CDR3 comprises 14 residues. The chain's CDR3 is CASSQDRGYEKLFF. For the CDR3, the DNA is TGTGCCAGCAGCCAGGACAGGGGTTATGAAAAACTGTTTTTT.

V gene TRBV2 combines with J gene TRBJ2-5; 7 positions match TRBD1. The CDR3 is made up of 15 amino acids. J was trimmed by 4 bases and V by 2 bases; bases with no gene match: 7. CDR1 SNHLY and CDR2 FYNNEI come from the germline V gene. Here the CDR3 DNA reads TGTGCCAGCAGTGAACGTGAGGGGGCACGAGAGACCCAGTACTTC. This codes for CASSEREGARETQYF.

This chain uses TRBV7-9 with TRBJ2-2; D might be TRBD1 (6 bases). Looked up from germline, CDR1 is SEHNR and CDR2 is FQNEAQ (reference sequence). V dropped 1 base and J dropped 1 base, with 7 bases sitting between them. This CDR3 comprises 15 residues. CDR3: CASSLVQGNTGELFF. In DNA, the CDR3 is TGTGCCAGCAGCTTAGTACAGGGGAACACCGGGGAGCTGTTTTTT. Looking up the rest from reference TRBV7-9 and TRBJ2-2 gives the full variable domain: DTGVSQNPRHKITKRGQNVTFRCDPISEHNRLYWYRQTLGQGPEFLTYFQNEAQLEKSRLLSDRFSAERPKGSFSTLEIQRTEQGDSAMYLCASSLVQGNTGELFFGEGSRLTVL.

This rearrangement joins TRBV27 to TRBJ1-4, with unresolved D. The V end was cut by 8 bases, the J end by 3 bases, with 10 bases between. Germline CDR1 is MNHEY and CDR2 is SMNVEV (reference sequence). CDR3 length: 13 amino acids. The CDR3 loop is CASGWSANEKLFF. CDR3 nucleotide sequence: TGTGCCAGCGGTTGGTCGGCTAATGAAAAACTGTTTTTT.

The chain combines TRBV6-5 with TRBJ2-7, with D possibly being TRBD1 (6 bases). V lost 5 bases and J 4 bases, leaving 18 bases between the germline ends. Germline CDR1 MNHEY, CDR2 SVGAGI. This CDR3 has 15 residues. DNA of the CDR3: TGTGCCAGCAGTCAATCGTGGACAGAGAATTACGAGCAGTACTTC. Translated, it gives CASSQSWTENYEQYF.

The chain carries TRBV6-5 and TRBJ1-2; 7 bases match TRBD1. CDR1 is MNHEY, CDR2 SVGAGI, per germline. V lost 6 bases, J lost 3 bases, and 7 bases stayed unmatched. There are 14 residues in the CDR3. Written as DNA, the CDR3 is TGTGCCAGCAGCTACAGGGGAAATGACTATGGCTACACCTTC. It encodes CASSYRGNDYGYTF.

This clone occurred a few times. This chain links TRBV11-2 with TRBJ1-3, with D unresolved. Germline CDR1 reads SGHAT; CDR2 reads FQNNGV. This CDR3 has 12 amino acids. V lost 7 bases and J lost 4, with 8 bases in between. CDR3 region: CASTLAGNTIYF. CDR3 bases: TGTGCCAGCACCCTAGCGGGAAACACCATATATTTT.

This chain uses TRBV19 with TRBJ2-1; 8 bases are a match to TRBD1. This CDR3 spans 14 amino acids. Germline CDR1 LNHDA, CDR2 SQIVND (reference sequence). V lost 9 bases and J lost 4; bases outside the gene matches: 8. CDR3 DNA sequence: TGTGCCAGCGCCGCGGACAGGGTTTACAATGAGCAGTTCTTC. Residues: CASAADRVYNEQFF.

The rearrangement joins TRBV28 to TRBJ1-1; 7 positions agree with TRBD1. The CDR3 length is 10 residues. Germline lookup yields CDR1 MDHEN and CDR2 SYDVKM. CDR3: CATGRTEAFF. The CDR3 coding sequence is TGTGCGACAGGGAGGACTGAAGCTTTCTTT.

This clone was seen only once. This chain connects TRBV28 to TRBJ1-3; TRBD1 might be the D (6 bases). The V gene's germline CDR1 is MDHEN and CDR2 SYDVKM. Trimming cost V 1 base and J 4 bases, with 14 bases left between them. This CDR3 is 16 amino acids long. In DNA form, the CDR3 reads TGTGCCAGCAGTTTATTGGGGGCGCTTCCCGGAAACACCATATATTTT. It encodes CASSLLGALPGNTIYF.

This chain joins TRBV5-4 and TRBJ1-2; 7 nucleotides align to TRBD1. Per germline, CDR1 SGHNT and CDR2 YYREEE (reference sequence). Germline trimming cut 7 bases from V and 7 bases from J; bases unmatched to any gene: 7. The CDR3 contains 12 residues. The CDR3 DNA reads TGTGCCAGCCACAGGGGAATGGCTGGCTACACCTTC. Its protein is CASHRGMAGYTF.

The V call is TRBV4-3, the J call TRBJ1-2, with D perhaps matching TRBD1 (5 bases). V lost 0 bases and J lost 1, with 12 bases in between. The germline V gene encodes CDR1 LGHNA and CDR2 YSLEER. The CDR3 consists of 16 residues. The CDR3 region is CASSQDGGGVNYGYTF. The DNA of the CDR3 is TGCGCCAGCAGCCAAGATGGGGGGGGAGTTAACTATGGCTACACCTTC.

The chain combines TRBV14 with TRBJ2-7, with no clear D. Germline CDR1 is SGHDN and CDR2 is FVKESK. Trimming pared 4 bases from V and 4 bases from J, leaving 8 bases between. The CDR3 runs to 12 residues. CDR3 sequence reads: CASSPTNYEQYF. The CDR3 nucleotides read TGTGCCAGCAGCCCAACAAATTACGAGCAGTACTTC.

V is TRBV11-3 and J is TRBJ1-4; D unresolved. Germline CDR1 reads SGHNT; CDR2 reads YENEEA. CDR3 length: 15 residues. Trimming shortened V by 3 bases and J by 2 bases, and 10 bases separated the two germline ends. CDR3 in DNA: TGTGCCAGCAGCTTTGTCCCGGGGACTAATGAAAAACTGTTTTTT. Its translation is CASSFVPGTNEKLFF.